These 14 T cell receptor beta chains were all obtained from the same sample, sequenced in a study of identical twins. TCRdb recomputed calls from the 5' RACE reads with MiXCR, one row per CDR3 protein. The sample includes roughly 250,000 distinct CDR3 sequences, more than 13% of them seen just once. The material sequenced was memory (CD45RO+) T cells sorted from blood. The receptors were sampled from a woman younger than 35 in good health.

This clonotype appeared many times. The J gene is TRBJ1-1, the V gene TRBV6-5; 7 bases line up with TRBD1. This CDR3 has 13 residues. V was clipped by 6 bases and J by 8 bases; unmatched bases: 9. Germline CDR1 is MNHEY and CDR2 is SVGAGI. The CDR3 DNA reads TGTGCCAGCAGGAGGACAGGTTGGTCGGAAGCTTTCTTT. Amino acids: CASRRTGWSEAFF.

This clonotype was found a few times. Written as DNA, the CDR3 is TGTGCCAGCGGGCGGAGTAGCTCCTACAATGAGCAGTTCTTC. Translated, it gives CASGRSSSYNEQFF. V is TRBV6-1 and J is TRBJ2-1; D remains unclear. Germline V gene lookup returns CDR1 MNHNS and CDR2 SASEGT. This CDR3 is built from 14 residues. Trimming removed 8 bases at V and 0 bases at J, with 11 bases between.

The chain recombines TRBV18 with TRBJ2-3; D ambiguous. CDR1 and CDR2 (germline): KGHSH, LQKENI. The V end was cut by 0 bases, the J end by 2 bases, with 6 bases between. The CDR3 totals 14 residues. CDR3 residues: CASSPPQYTDTQYF. In DNA form, the CDR3 reads TGTGCCAGCTCACCACCACAGTACACAGATACGCAGTATTTT.

This clonotype was seen only a few times. The CDR3 bases are TGCAGTGCTAGAGTCTTTGGCACGGGGGCAGATACGCAGTATTTT. It yields the protein CSARVFGTGADTQYF. The chain uses TRBV20-1 and TRBJ2-3, with D possibly TRBD2 on 6 matching bases. Germline CDR1 DFQATT, CDR2 SNEGSKA (reference sequence). This CDR3 is built from 15 residues. V lost 1 base and J 4 bases, leaving 15 bases between the germline ends.

The sample holds a few counts of this clonotype. The chain joins TRBV10-3 to TRBJ2-2; 11 bases map to TRBD2. With V trimmed by 3 bases and J by 6 bases, 12 bases remained unmatched. Germline V lookup: CDR1 ENHRY, CDR2 SYGVKD. This CDR3 spans 18 amino acids. The CDR3 bases are TGTGCCATCAGTGAACTAGCGGGGGCAACTCTGACTTCCGGGGAGCTGTTTTTT. Amino acids: CAISELAGATLTSGELFF.

The chain joins TRBV28 to TRBJ1-2; D may be TRBD1 (6 bases). This CDR3 contains 14 residues. Germline V gene data show CDR1 as MDHEN and CDR2 as SYDVKM. V was clipped by 5 bases and J by 2 bases, with 12 bases between them. The CDR3 DNA reads TGTGCCAGCAGTGTGCCTCAGGGGAACTATGGCTACACCTTC. Translated, it gives CASSVPQGNYGYTF.

There are many counts of this clonotype. The gene calls are TRBV11-2 and TRBJ2-2; 7 nucleotides agree with TRBD1. Germline CDR1 and CDR2: SGHAT and FQNNGV. This CDR3 comprises 15 residues. The junction had 11 bases not matched to a gene; V was cut back by 6 bases and J by 7 bases. CDR3 in amino acids: CASRTRGQGNGELFF. The CDR3 nucleotides are TGTGCCAGCAGAACTAGGGGGCAGGGGAACGGGGAGCTGTTTTTT.

This clonotype came up a few times. This rearrangement joins TRBV10-3 to TRBJ2-3; 9 nucleotides agree with TRBD2. This CDR3 is 14 amino acids long. CDR1 ENHRY and CDR2 SYGVKD come from the germline V gene. J lost 2 bases, V lost 7 bases, and 4 bases had no gene match. The CDR3 loop reads CAITREGPTDTQYF. CDR3 in DNA: TGTGCCATCACGCGGGAGGGCCCCACAGATACGCAGTATTTT.

This clonotype has a handful of counts. The chain couples TRBV24-1 to TRBJ2-3; D might be TRBD1 (5 bases). Germline V gives CDR1 KGHDR, CDR2 SFDVKD. V was pared by 3 bases and J by 4 bases, with 10 bases between. The CDR3 has 14 amino acids. DNA of the CDR3: TGTGCCACCAGTGATCCAGGGTCCGCAGATACGCAGTATTTT. It translates to CATSDPGSADTQYF.

The CDR3: CSVVYYGAGTGGRANYGYTF. The CDR3 DNA follows: TGCAGCGTTGTTTATTATGGGGCCGGCACAGGGGGAAGAGCTAACTATGGCTACACCTTC. V and J are TRBV29-1 and TRBJ1-2, with 8 bases fitting TRBD1. Looked up from germline, CDR1 is SQVTM and CDR2 is ANQGSEA. V was clipped by 4 bases and J by 0 bases; unmatched bases: 22. The CDR3 totals 20 residues.

V gene TRBV11-1 combines with J gene TRBJ1-5, with D possibly TRBD1 on 5 matching bases. V shed 5 bases and J shed 3 bases, with 23 bases lying between them. This CDR3 comprises 18 residues. Germline values: CDR1 SGHAT, CDR2 FQDESV (reference sequence). The CDR3 DNA is TGTGCCAGCAGCCCCTCGAGGGGCACGGACATTGACAATCAGCCCCAGCATTTT. Its protein product is CASSPSRGTDIDNQPQHF. Combining the CDR3 with reference TRBV11-1 and TRBJ1-5 gives the whole variable domain EAEVAQSPRYKITEKSQAVAFWCDPISGHATLYWYRQILGQGPELLVQFQDESVVDDSQLPKDRFSAERLKGVDSTLKIQPAELGDSAMYLCASSPSRGTDIDNQPQHFGDGTRLSIL.

The J gene is TRBJ2-3, the V gene TRBV7-3, with 7 positions matching TRBD1. Germline lookup yields CDR1 SGHTA and CDR2 FQGTGA. V lost 0 bases, J lost 8 bases, and 5 bases stayed unmatched. This CDR3 has 14 amino acids. The CDR3 nucleotides read TGTGCCAGCAGCTTAACGAGGGCAGGGGGTACGCAGTATTTT. Translation gives CASSLTRAGGTQYF.

In its sample, this clonotype was seen once. A much larger clone differs by one base, so this may be a read error. The rearrangement joins TRBV5-6 to TRBJ1-1; no reliable D call. The CDR3 runs to 15 residues. Germline V gene data show CDR1 as SGHDT and CDR2 as YYEEEE. Trimming removed 2 bases from V and 3 bases from J, with 14 bases in between. CDR3 in DNA: TGTGCCAGCAGCTTAAGGAGAAGGGTGGACACTGAAGCTTTCTTT. This gives the protein CASSLRRRVDTEAFF.

This chain links TRBV20-1 with TRBJ2-5; TRBD1 might be the D (5 bases). The V gene lost 5 bases and the J gene lost 7 bases, with 20 bases spanning the gap. The CDR3 length is 14 residues. Per the germline V gene, CDR1 is DFQATT and CDR2 is SNEGSKA (reference sequence). CDR3 DNA: TGCAGTGCTCCACTCTATCAGGGTTTCGTGACCCAGTACTTC. Translated: CSAPLYQGFVTQYF.